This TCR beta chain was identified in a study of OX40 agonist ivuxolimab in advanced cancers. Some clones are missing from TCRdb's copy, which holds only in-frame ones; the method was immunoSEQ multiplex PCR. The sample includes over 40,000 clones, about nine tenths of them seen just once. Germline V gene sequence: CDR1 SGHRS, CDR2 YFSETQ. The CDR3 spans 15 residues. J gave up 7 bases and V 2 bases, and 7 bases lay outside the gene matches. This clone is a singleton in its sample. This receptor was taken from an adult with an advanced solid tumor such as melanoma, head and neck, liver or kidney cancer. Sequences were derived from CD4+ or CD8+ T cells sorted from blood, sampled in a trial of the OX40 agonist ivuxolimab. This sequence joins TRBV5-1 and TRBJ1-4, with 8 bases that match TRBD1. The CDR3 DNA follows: TGCGCCAGCAGCTTAGGACAGGGAGGGAGTGAAAAACTGTTTTTT. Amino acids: CASSLGQGGSEKLFF.